This T cell receptor (beta chain) was found in a study of CD8 T cells in ankylosing spondylitis. Findings and limits, study-wide: Matched ankylosing spondylitis synovial fluid reportedly showed significant enrichment of disease-linked clones. About 8 highly homologous variants formed a TCR beta motif that appeared characteristic of ankylosing spondylitis blood. CD8+ disease-linked clones were present at relatively low frequencies in blood.

Quantitative 5'-RACE with molecular barcodes generated TCR beta libraries. Each CDR3 protein gets one entry after TCRdb re-called the 5' RACE reads with MiXCR. This table has about 160,000 distinct CDR3 sequences, 9.8% appearing once. About this clonotype: Its antigen is as yet unknown.

Trimming stripped 1 base from V and 5 bases from J, with 15 bases between. The germline CDR1 and CDR2 sequences are SNHLY and FYNNEI. The CDR3 contains 15 residues. The sequenced sample was blood, either unsorted or a sorted T cell fraction (not recorded which). The chain couples TRBV2 to TRBJ2-7, with D hard to call. This sequence originates from a female donor with ankylosing spondylitis or in good health (not recorded which). CDR3 protein: CASSEGVSGTDEQYF. For the CDR3, the DNA is TGTGCCAGCAGTGAAGGGGTATCCGGAACTGACGAGCAGTACTTC.